This T cell receptor (beta chain) was sequenced for a study of blood T cell repertoires in COVID-19. Study-level background: Italy, Spain and the United States were the sources of the convalescent and acute COVID-19 samples. T cells, B-cell-depleted T cells, or PBMCs supplied cDNA or gDNA.

Participant ages covered about 18 to 100 years across about 22 US areas. Among Cohort 3 donors, those recovered had two negative PCRs, clearance, or symptom resolution. In its sample, this clone was seen once. The V gene end was trimmed by 5 bases and the J gene end by 2 bases; junction bases not matched to a gene: 2. Per the germline V gene, CDR1 is SQVTM and CDR2 is ANQGSEA. The CDR3 length is 13 residues. Clones were sequenced by immunoSEQ multiplex PCR, and TCRdb holds only the in-frame ones, with some missing. The data hold 200,000 to 300,000 clones, with approximately 90% observed a single time.

The receptor was isolated from a woman in her twenties or thirties who had recovered from COVID-19. The chain has TRBV29-1 and TRBJ1-1; 10 bases match TRBD1. Sequenced sample: PBMCs or T cells enriched from blood (not recorded which). The CDR3 coding sequence is TGCAGCGTTAGACAGGGGGCCAACACTGAAGCTTTCTTT. This encodes CSVRQGANTEAFF.